The present T cell receptor (beta chain) was sequenced within a study of cytomegalovirus exposure and HLA in healthy donors. In the study overall: A later analysis reported the roughly 130 validation repertoires used the same platform as the approximately 670 first-cohort repertoires.

In regard to this clone: Its antigen is undetermined.

V was clipped by 2 bases and J by 1 base, with 14 bases between them. CDR3 size: 17 residues. Germline CDR1 MNHNS, CDR2 SASEGT. Sequencing was performed with immunoSEQ multiplex PCR; in TCRdb, only in-frame clones are kept and a portion is missing. The profile shows about 150,000 clones, about 86% of them singletons. Study-level results: According to reports, the classifier identified cytomegalovirus status with high specificity and sensitivity.

The TCR comes from a human donor in good health. Sequenced input: PBMCs. This rearrangement joins TRBV6-1 to TRBJ2-2, with a weak D call TRBD2 (6 bases). The CDR3 reads CASSERFYGRNTGELFF. The CDR3 coding sequence is TGTGCCAGCAGTGAACGATTTTACGGGAGGAACACCGGGGAGCTGTTTTTT.